This T cell receptor beta chain derives from a study of CD4+ T cells in melanoma. Study outcomes and limitations: A reported correlation linked neoantigen-specific CD4+ T cells to CD8+, macrophage and B cell function. In melanoma, neoantigen-specific CD4+ T cells reportedly differed in differentiation state.

A note on this clone: Its specificity is unknown.

Assay used: immunoSEQ multiplex PCR; TCRdb lists only in-frame clones, some missing. The sample includes more than 9,500 clones, approximately 69% of them seen just once. The CDR3 length is 13 residues. Germline V lookup: CDR1 GTSNPN, CDR2 SVGIG (reference sequence). With 2 bases removed from V and 2 bases from J, the gap between germline ends came to 8 bases. Specimen: peripheral blood. This receptor was taken from a human donor with melanoma. The chain is built from TRBV30 and TRBJ2-3; D gene unclear. CDR3 coding DNA: TGTGCCTGGAGTCCAGGCCTCACAGATACGCAGTATTTT. This sequence encodes CAWSPGLTDTQYF.